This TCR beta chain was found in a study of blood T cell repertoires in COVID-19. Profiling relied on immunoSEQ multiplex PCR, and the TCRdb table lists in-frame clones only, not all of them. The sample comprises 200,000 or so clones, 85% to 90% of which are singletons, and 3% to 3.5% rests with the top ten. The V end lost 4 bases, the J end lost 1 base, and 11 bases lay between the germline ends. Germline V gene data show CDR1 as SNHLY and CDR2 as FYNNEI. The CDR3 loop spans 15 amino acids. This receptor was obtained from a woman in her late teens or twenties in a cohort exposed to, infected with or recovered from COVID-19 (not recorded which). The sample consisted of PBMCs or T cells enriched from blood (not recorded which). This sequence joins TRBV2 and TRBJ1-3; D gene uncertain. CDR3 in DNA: TGTGCCAGCAGTGGCCTAGGTCAGTCTGGAAACACCATATATTTT. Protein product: CASSGLGQSGNTIYF.